These 14 T cell receptor beta chains were sequenced from one sample in a study of cytomegalovirus exposure and HLA in healthy donors (TCRdb year 2017). Libraries were made using the immunoSEQ multiplex PCR assay. For the multiplex PCR, a mixture combining 60 forward primers for TCR Vbeta segments and 13 reverse primers for TCR Jbeta segments was used. Held by TCRdb, this immuneACCESS table contains in-frame sequences only and omits some clones. Under half of the omission traces to an unresolved V gene where checked; the cause of the rest is unknown. This sample gives 75,000 to 90,000 clones in total; 70% to 80% of them show up just once. The top ten clones comprise around 3.4% of the sample. Sequencing input: PBMCs. The origin of the receptors is a man aged 50 to 60 in good health and CMV-seronegative.

The chain employs TRBV7-6 and TRBJ2-5, with a tentative D call TRBD1 (5 bases). The ends were cut back, 10 bases at V and 2 bases at J, with 14 bases in the middle. The CDR3 length is 13 residues. Germline-derived CDR1 and CDR2 are SGHVS and FNYEAQ. CDR3 DNA sequence: TGTGCCATCGCTAGGACAACACAAGAGACCCAGTACTTC. Translated, it gives CAIARTTQETQYF.

A note on this clone: A junction end diverges from the germline sequence, so it may reflect a read error. The rearrangement joins TRBV6-5 to TRBJ1-1; 9 nucleotides line up with TRBD1. Looked up from germline, CDR1 is MNHEY and CDR2 is SVGAGI. This CDR3 has 14 residues. In DNA form, the CDR3 reads TGTGCCGGCAGCTACAGGGGGCCGGGCACTGAAGCTTTCTTT. Its protein product is CAGSYRGPGTEAFF.

This chain joins TRBV7-9 and TRBJ2-5; possibly TRBD2 for D (6 bases). The end of the DNA aligns better with TRBJ2-7, so the J call may be wrong. The CDR3 runs to 15 residues. From germline, CDR1 is SEHNR and CDR2 FQNEAQ (reference sequence). The CDR3 sequence: CASSPERRGAYEQYF. CDR3 nucleotide sequence: TGTGCCAGCAGCCCAGAGAGGCGGGGAGCCTACGAGCAGTACTTC.

The gene calls are TRBV19 and TRBJ1-4; D is undetermined. Trimming shortened V by 5 bases and J by 4 bases, and 11 bases separated the two germline ends. Per the germline V gene, CDR1 is LNHDA and CDR2 is SQIVND (reference sequence). This CDR3 has 14 residues. The CDR3 sequence: CASSQRLGNEKLFF. The CDR3 nucleotides read TGTGCCAGTAGTCAGCGACTGGGTAATGAAAAACTGTTTTTT.

The chain is built from TRBV4-2 and TRBJ2-1, with TRBD2 matching over 10 bases. The V segment lost 4 bases and the J segment 6 bases; nucleotides outside the gene matches: 0. Per germline, CDR1 LGHNA and CDR2 YNFKEQ. The CDR3 spans 13 residues. The CDR3 is CASSLAGGNEQFF. In DNA, the CDR3 is TGTGCCAGCAGCCTAGCGGGGGGCAATGAGCAGTTCTTC.

CDR3 DNA: TGTGCCAGCAGCGTAGGGACGTGGGAAGCGGGGACCTACAATGAGCAGTTCTTC. This translates into CASSVGTWEAGTYNEQFF. The J gene is TRBJ2-1, the V gene TRBV7-8; 7 bases align to TRBD2. This CDR3 is 18 amino acids long. Per the germline V gene, CDR1 is SGHVS and CDR2 is FQNEAQ. The V and J ends lost 5 bases and 2 bases, in that order; junction bases with no gene match: 15.

This chain joins TRBV6-1 and TRBJ1-4; weak D call: TRBD1 (6 bases). The V and J ends lost 2 bases and 8 bases respectively, with 15 bases between them. The CDR3 length is 15 residues. From germline, CDR1 is MNHNS and CDR2 SASEGT. The CDR3 bases are TGTGCCAGCAGTGAACTCACAGGGTCGTACGAAAAACTGTTTTTT. Translating gives CASSELTGSYEKLFF.

This chain joins TRBV19 and TRBJ1-4; TRBD1 matches at 9 bases. The V and J ends lost 5 bases and 1 base, in that order; junction bases with no gene match: 5. Germline V gives CDR1 LNHDA, CDR2 SQIVND (reference sequence). CDR3 length equals 16 residues. CDR3 loop: CASSAGQGRTNEKLFF. The CDR3 nucleotides read TGTGCCAGTAGTGCCGGACAGGGGAGAACTAATGAAAAACTGTTTTTT.

The chain combines TRBV6-1 with TRBJ2-5; 11 nucleotides match TRBD2. With V trimmed by 8 bases and J by 4 bases, 6 bases remained unmatched. The CDR3 consists of 14 residues. Germline assignment: CDR1 MNHNS and CDR2 SASEGT. For the CDR3, the DNA is TGTGCCAGCTTAGCGGGGGGGCGGGGAGAGACCCAGTACTTC. Its translation: CASLAGGRGETQYF.

This clone was counted a single time. The genes are TRBV5-6 and TRBJ2-1; 7 positions match TRBD1. The CDR3 is 16 residues long. Losses at the gene ends were 0 bases for V and 4 bases for J; bases not matched to a gene: 7. Germline V gene data show CDR1 as SGHDT and CDR2 as YYEEEE. The CDR3 DNA reads TGTGCCAGCAGCTTGGACGAGGGGGCGACTTACAATGAGCAGTTCTTC. Translation gives CASSLDEGATYNEQFF.

Written as DNA, the CDR3 is TGTGCCAGCAGCCCGATGTGGGCGGGGTTGTCATATACGCAGTATTTT. As protein: CASSPMWAGLSYTQYF. The rearrangement uses TRBV7-2 and TRBJ2-3, with D perhaps TRBD2 (6 bases). The CDR3 sequence is 16 residues long. Germline values: CDR1 SGHTA, CDR2 FQGNSA. V was trimmed by 5 bases and J by 7 bases, leaving 22 bases between them.

The chain combines TRBV27 with TRBJ2-3; 8 bases fit TRBD2. CDR1 MNHEY and CDR2 SMNVEV come from the germline V gene (reference sequence). Losses at the gene ends were 5 bases for V and 7 bases for J; bases not matched to a gene: 11. The CDR3 contains 15 residues. The CDR3 loop reads CASSPGISGAYTQYF. The CDR3 DNA reads TGTGCCAGCAGTCCGGGCATTAGCGGGGCATATACGCAGTATTTT.

The V gene is TRBV29-1, the J gene TRBJ2-7; D gene uncertain. The germline CDR1 and CDR2 sequences are SQVTM and ANQGSEA. V was shortened by 2 bases and J by 1 base, with 12 bases between the two germline ends. The CDR3 has 14 residues. The CDR3 protein is CSVETPQPSYEQYF. The CDR3 region has the DNA TGCAGCGTTGAAACCCCACAGCCTTCCTACGAGCAGTACTTC.

This chain joins TRBV5-1 and TRBJ1-2, with 8 bases matching TRBD1. J lost 2 bases, V lost 0 bases, and 6 bases had no gene match. The CDR3 runs to 16 residues. The V gene's germline CDR1 is SGHRS and CDR2 YFSETQ. The chain's CDR3 is CASSLASDRANYGYTF. The CDR3 DNA sequence: TGCGCCAGCAGCTTGGCCTCGGACAGGGCCAACTATGGCTACACCTTC. Full variable domain (outside the CDR3, taken from reference TRBV5-1 and TRBJ1-2): KAGVTQTPRYLIKTRGQQVTLSCSPISGHRSVSWYQQTPGQGLQFLFEYFSETQRNKGNFPGRFSGRQFSNSRSEMNVSTLELGDSALYLCASSLASDRANYGYTFGSGTRLTVV.